The present entry profiles one T cell receptor beta chain with its context. Its target is unknown. V was pared by 8 bases and J by 4 bases, with 8 bases between. CDR1 MNHNS and CDR2 SASEGT come from the germline V gene. This CDR3 has 11 residues. The data were obtained in a study of vaccination and CD4 T cells after COVID-19. Study-wide results and caveats: Median SARS-CoV-2-reactive clonotype numbers went from 21 to 38; this increase was not significant.

TCRdb re-analysed the PCR reads in MiXCR, keeping a single row per CDR3 protein. The table has about 19,000 distinct CDR3 sequences, 60% to 80% seen once. This clonotype originated in a human donor who had recovered from COVID-19. Sequences were derived from CD4+ T cells from blood, sampled before SARS-CoV-2 vaccination. The rearrangement joins TRBV6-1 to TRBJ1-1; D is possibly TRBD1 (6 bases). Here the CDR3 DNA reads TGTGCCAGCCAGGGGCCCACTGAAGCTTTCTTT. Protein sequence: CASQGPTEAFF.